One sample yielded the 30 T cell receptor beta chains listed below, sequenced in a study of early T cells in non-severe SARS-CoV-2 infection. TCRdb used MiXCR to reprocess the 5' RACE reads, holding one entry per CDR3 protein. The data show about 60,000 distinct CDR3 sequences, about 12% seen once. Sequencing was performed on whole blood. The receptors stem from an adult who was a healthcare worker with PCR-confirmed SARS-CoV-2 infection or an uninfected control (not recorded which).

This clonotype was seen only a few times. V usage is TRBV28 and J usage is TRBJ1-3; the match to TRBD1 covers 9 bases. Germline V gene lookup returns CDR1 MDHEN and CDR2 SYDVKM. J lost 7 bases, V lost 9 bases, and 4 bases had no gene match. There are 12 residues in the CDR3. The CDR3 bases are TGTGCCAGTGGGGACAGGGACAACACCATATATTTT. Protein product: CASGDRDNTIYF.

This clonotype was seen a handful of times. This chain joins TRBV5-1 and TRBJ2-2; D gene uncertain. Germline lookup yields CDR1 SGHRS and CDR2 YFSETQ. The CDR3 is made up of 14 amino acids. The V and J ends lost 5 bases and 4 bases respectively, with 12 bases between them. Here the CDR3 DNA reads TGCGCCAGCAGTAAGGTTCAAATCACCGGGGAGCTGTTTTTT. Protein product: CASSKVQITGELFF.

V is TRBV10-2 and J is TRBJ2-7; D possibly matches TRBD1 or TRBD2 (5 bases each). Germline values: CDR1 WSHSY, CDR2 SAAADI. This CDR3 has 16 amino acids. Trimming took off 3 bases at V and 0 bases at J, with 15 bases between the two ends. In DNA, the CDR3 is TGCGCCAGCAGTGAACGGGGCAGGGTTGACTCCTACGAGCAGTACTTC. Translated: CASSERGRVDSYEQYF.

This clonotype was recorded a few times. This chain links TRBV20-1 with TRBJ2-3; no firm D call. There are 14 residues in the CDR3. Looked up from germline, CDR1 is DFQATT and CDR2 is SNEGSKA (reference sequence). The ends were cut back, 4 bases at V and 1 base at J, with 12 bases in the middle. In DNA, the CDR3 is TGCAGTGCTATCTCGGCAGCCGGCACAGATACGCAGTATTTT. Translating gives CSAISAAGTDTQYF.

CDR3 nucleotide sequence: TGTGCCAGCAGCTACACGATGGGAGATACGCAGTATTTT. Translating it yields CASSYTMGDTQYF. The chain recombines TRBV6-2 or TRBV6-3 with TRBJ2-3, with D hard to call. V dropped 6 bases and J dropped 5 bases, with 12 bases sitting between them. The length of the CDR3 is 13 residues. From germline, CDR1 is MNHEY and CDR2 SVGEGT.

This chain uses TRBV7-9 with TRBJ2-7; D not resolved. V was shortened by 6 bases and J by 1 base, with 13 bases between the two germline ends. The CDR3 extends over 14 amino acids. Looked up from germline, CDR1 is SEHNR and CDR2 is FQNEAQ (reference sequence). CDR3 region: CASSPQEVSYEQYF. The CDR3, as DNA: TGTGCCAGCAGTCCTCAAGAGGTTTCCTACGAGCAGTACTTC. Filled out from reference TRBV7-9 and TRBJ2-7, the complete variable domain reads DTGVSQNPRHKITKRGQNVTFRCDPISEHNRLYWYRQTLGQGPEFLTYFQNEAQLEKSRLLSDRFSAERPKGSFSTLEIQRTEQGDSAMYLCASSPQEVSYEQYFGPGTRLTVT.

The rearrangement joins TRBV2 to TRBJ1-1, with D hard to call. V dropped 11 bases and J dropped 1 base, with 17 bases sitting between them. The germline V gene encodes CDR1 SNHLY and CDR2 FYNNEI. The CDR3 has 14 residues. CDR3 in amino acids: CASTAVEANTEAFF. Written as DNA, the CDR3 is TGTGCCTCGACGGCGGTTGAGGCGAACACTGAAGCTTTCTTT.

This clonotype showed up just a few times. The chain employs TRBV15 and TRBJ2-7; D is undetermined. The CDR3 is 13 amino acids. Trimming took 2 bases from V and 3 from J, leaving 8 bases between them. Germline V gene sequence: CDR1 LNHNV, CDR2 YYDKDF (reference sequence). The CDR3 nucleotides read TGTGCCACCAGCAGAATGGGAAACTACGAGCAGTACTTC. It is translated as CATSRMGNYEQYF.

Many counts were recorded for this clonotype. The chain joins TRBV3-1 to TRBJ1-5, with D uncertain. The V gene's germline CDR1 is LGHDT and CDR2 YNNKEL (reference sequence). V lost 0 bases to trimming and J lost 9 bases, with 12 bases between them. CDR3 length equals 14 residues. The CDR3 bases are TGTGCCAGCAGCCAAGATGGCAGCCTCGGGCCCCAGCATTTT. Amino acid sequence: CASSQDGSLGPQHF.

This clonotype turned up a few times. The chain is built from TRBV9 and TRBJ2-2; D is unresolved. Germline CDR1 SGDLS, CDR2 YYNGEE. CDR3 length: 17 residues. V lost 0 bases, J lost 6 bases, and 18 bases lay in between. The CDR3 region is CASSVVGSASLAGELFF. The CDR3 DNA follows: TGTGCCAGCAGCGTAGTAGGCTCTGCGTCCCTTGCCGGGGAGCTGTTTTTT. The whole variable domain, remainder taken from reference TRBV9 and TRBJ2-2, is DSGVTQTPKHLITATGQRVTLRCSPRSGDLSVYWYQQSLDQGLQFLIQYYNGEERAKGNILERFSAQQFPDLHSELNLSSLELGDSALYFCASSVVGSASLAGELFFGEGSRLTVL.

V gene TRBV6-2 or TRBV6-3 combines with J gene TRBJ2-6; D is perhaps TRBD1 (5 bases). CDR3 length: 15 amino acids. The V gene lost 2 bases and the J gene lost 1 base, with 6 bases spanning the gap. Germline loops: CDR1 MNHEY, CDR2 SVGEGT. The CDR3 DNA is TGTGCCAGCAGTTACAGGGGATCTGGGGCCAACGTCCTGACTTTC. It is translated as CASSYRGSGANVLTF.

This clonotype has only a few counts. This chain links TRBV7-2 with TRBJ2-3, with D unresolved. The germline V gene encodes CDR1 SGHTA and CDR2 FQGNSA. Between the trimmed V and J ends, which lost 2 bases and 6 bases, there was a span of 6 bases. The CDR3 runs 12 residues. The CDR3 nucleotides read TGTGCCAGCAGCTTATTAGGTGATACGCAGTATTTT. This gives the protein CASSLLGDTQYF. Together with reference TRBV7-2 and TRBJ2-3, the CDR3 gives the full variable domain: GAGVSQSPSNKVTEKGKDVELRCDPISGHTALYWYRQSLGQGLEFLIYFQGNSAPDKSGLPSDRFSAERTGGSVSTLTIQRTQQEDSAVYLCASSLLGDTQYFGPGTRLTVL.

The genes are TRBV6-4 and TRBJ2-1; D is perhaps TRBD1 (6 bases). Germline CDR1 and CDR2: MRHNA and SNTAGT. Trimming removed 9 bases from V and 6 bases from J, with 18 bases in between. The CDR3 spans 14 residues. CDR3 sequence reads: CARLLGQIVNEQFF. Here the CDR3 DNA reads TGTGCCAGGCTCCTGGGACAAATTGTCAATGAGCAGTTCTTC.

This clonotype was recorded many times. V usage is TRBV20-1 and J usage is TRBJ2-5, with 11 nucleotides matching TRBD2. After removal of 3 bases from V and 4 bases from J, the junction contained 4 bases not matched to a gene. The CDR3 totals 14 residues. CDR1 is DFQATT and CDR2 is SNEGSKA in the germline V gene (reference sequence). The CDR3 coding sequence is TGCAGTGCTAGGACGGGACTAGCGGCAGAGACCCAGTACTTC. As protein: CSARTGLAAETQYF.

The chain recombines TRBV7-9 with TRBJ1-1, with 9 bases that match TRBD1. Germline V gives CDR1 SEHNR, CDR2 FQNEAQ (reference sequence). There are 15 residues in the CDR3. V shed 4 bases and J 1 base; nucleotides not matched to a gene: 4. The CDR3 DNA follows: TGTGCCAGCAGCTCTTACAGGGGGCCGAACACTGAAGCTTTCTTT. It translates to CASSSYRGPNTEAFF.

This chain joins TRBV11-2 and TRBJ2-2; TRBD2 might be the D (5 bases). The CDR3 runs to 16 residues. Germline V gives CDR1 SGHAT, CDR2 FQNNGV. V lost 2 bases, J lost 0 bases, and 10 bases lay in between. DNA for the CDR3: TGTGCCAGCAGCTTAACTTGGACTTCGAACACCGGGGAGCTGTTTTTT. Translation gives CASSLTWTSNTGELFF.

This clonotype was observed a few times. V gene TRBV7-9 combines with J gene TRBJ2-7; 15 bases match TRBD2. Germline V lookup: CDR1 SEHNR, CDR2 FQNEAQ (reference sequence). The CDR3 sequence is 15 residues long. The V gene end was trimmed by 5 bases and the J gene end by 5 bases; junction bases not matched to a gene: 4. The CDR3 sequence: CASSHRTSGRDEQYF. The CDR3 coding sequence is TGTGCCAGCAGCCATCGGACTAGCGGGAGGGACGAGCAGTACTTC.

In this sample, this clonotype turned up a few times. V gene TRBV9 combines with J gene TRBJ2-7; D not certain. This CDR3 is built from 14 residues. CDR1 is SGDLS, CDR2 YYNGEE, per germline. Deletions cut 0 bases from V and 1 base from J, with 8 bases between. CDR3 amino acids: CASSVDHISYEQYF. In DNA, the CDR3 is TGTGCCAGCAGCGTAGATCACATTTCCTACGAGCAGTACTTC.

As concerns this clonotype: A single base separates this from a much larger clone, so it may be a read error. The chain links TRBV7-9 to TRBJ1-1; D gene ambiguous. This CDR3 spans 12 amino acids. Per the germline V gene, CDR1 is SEHNR and CDR2 is FQNEAQ (reference sequence). CDR3 in DNA: TGTGCCAGCAAAAAACCGAACACTGGAGCTTTCTTT. Protein product: CASKKPNTGAFF.

There are many counts of this clonotype. The V and J genes are TRBV11-2 and TRBJ2-3; D is unclear. Germline V gene sequence: CDR1 SGHAT, CDR2 FQNNGV. V lost 5 bases and J 4 bases, leaving 4 bases between the germline ends. The length of the CDR3 is 11 residues. In DNA form, the CDR3 reads TGTGCCAGCAGCCGTGCAGATACGCAGTATTTT. Protein: CASSRADTQYF.

The table lists this clonotype with a few counts. The J gene is TRBJ2-2, the V gene TRBV7-8; D possibly matches TRBD1 or TRBD2 (6 bases each). The CDR3 contains 15 residues. Trimming took 4 bases from V and 5 from J, leaving 14 bases between them. Looked up from germline, CDR1 is SGHVS and CDR2 is FQNEAQ. The CDR3 loop reads CASSSQIGGTGELFF. The CDR3 nucleotides read TGTGCCAGCAGCTCCCAAATAGGGGGGACCGGGGAGCTGTTTTTT.

This clonotype was observed many times. The rearrangement uses TRBV20-1 and TRBJ2-7, with 9 bases lining up with TRBD2. Germline CDR1 DFQATT, CDR2 SNEGSKA (reference sequence). CDR3 length: 14 residues. V trimming: 6 bases; J trimming: 4 bases; junction bases outside the gene matches: 10. The DNA for the CDR3 is TGCAGTGCAACGGGGCTAGCGGGAACTTACGAGCAGTACTTC. Translation: CSATGLAGTYEQYF.

This clonotype was recorded many times. CDR3 amino acids: CASSSPGRKNTEAFF. The CDR3 DNA reads TGTGCCAGCAGTTCTCCGGGACGGAAGAACACTGAAGCTTTCTTT. This chain links TRBV28 with TRBJ1-1; TRBD1 might be the D (5 bases). V was shortened by 4 bases and J by 1 base, with 13 bases between the two germline ends. CDR1 is MDHEN, CDR2 SYDVKM, per germline. The CDR3 is 15 amino acids.

This clonotype was counted only a few times. V usage is TRBV20-1 and J usage is TRBJ2-7; D unresolved. The V and J ends lost 3 bases and 2 bases respectively, with 14 bases between them. Germline values: CDR1 DFQATT, CDR2 SNEGSKA (reference sequence). The CDR3 has 14 amino acids. The CDR3: CSASTGLLTYEQYF. As DNA, the CDR3 is TGCAGTGCTAGTACCGGGCTCCTCACCTACGAGCAGTACTTC.

This clonotype showed up just a few times. This chain joins TRBV7-8 and TRBJ1-2; D unresolved. The germline CDR1 and CDR2 sequences are SGHVS and FQNEAQ. V lost 0 bases and J lost 1, with 9 bases in between. The CDR3 has 15 residues. The CDR3 DNA reads as TGTGCCAGCAGCTTAGCGCCTGGGCGTAACTATGGCTACACCTTC. It yields the protein CASSLAPGRNYGYTF. Filled out from reference TRBV7-8 and TRBJ1-2, the complete variable domain reads GAGVSQSPRYKVAKRGQDVALRCDPISGHVSLFWYQQALGQGPEFLTYFQNEAQLDKSGLPSDRFFAERPEGSVSTLKIQRTQQEDSAVYLCASSLAPGRNYGYTFGSGTRLTVV.

J is TRBJ2-1 and V is TRBV11-2; 10 bases fit TRBD1. Per germline, CDR1 SGHAT and CDR2 FQNNGV. V gave up 2 bases and J gave up 8 bases; unmatched junction bases: 9. The CDR3 consists of 16 residues. Written as DNA, the CDR3 is TGTGCCAGCAGCTTAATCGGGACAGGGGTAGTCGATGAGCAGTTCTTC. Translating gives CASSLIGTGVVDEQFF.

V and J are TRBV11-2 and TRBJ2-5; D is undetermined. This CDR3 is 13 amino acids long. V gave up 5 bases and J gave up 5 bases, with 12 bases separating them. CDR1 and CDR2 from the germline V gene are SGHAT and FQNNGV. CDR3 sequence (DNA): TGTGCCAGCAGCGCAGGTATTGGGGAGACCCAGTACTTC. Protein product: CASSAGIGETQYF.

In its sample, this clonotype was seen many times. This chain links TRBV27 with TRBJ1-1; D not resolved. The V end lost 3 bases, the J end lost 6 bases, and 11 bases lay between the germline ends. The CDR3 covers 13 residues. Germline V gene lookup returns CDR1 MNHEY and CDR2 SMNVEV (reference sequence). The CDR3 DNA sequence: TGTGCCAGCAGTTTCGTCGAGGGATCTGAAGCTTTCTTT. Its protein product is CASSFVEGSEAFF.

By sample fraction, this clonotype is medium-sized. The chain recombines TRBV20-1 with TRBJ1-1; D is possibly TRBD1 (5 bases). Germline V lookup: CDR1 DFQATT, CDR2 SNEGSKA (reference sequence). Trimming took 3 bases from V and 5 from J, leaving 16 bases between them. CDR3 size: 14 residues. CDR3 amino acids: CSARSGYGNTEAFF. Written as DNA, the CDR3 is TGCAGTGCTAGGTCAGGGTACGGTAATACTGAAGCTTTCTTT.

The chain carries TRBV2 and TRBJ2-6; no definite D call. The CDR3 spans 13 residues. The germline V gene encodes CDR1 SNHLY and CDR2 FYNNEI. Trimming shortened V by 5 bases and J by 1 base, and 3 bases separated the two germline ends. CDR3 region: CASSKSGANVLTF. The CDR3 nucleotides are TGTGCCAGCAGTAAATCTGGGGCCAACGTCCTGACTTTC.